The sequence of this T cell receptor beta chain was determined in a study of cytomegalovirus exposure and HLA in healthy donors. The primer mix had 60 Vbeta and 13 Jbeta primers. Sequencing was performed with immunoSEQ multiplex PCR; in TCRdb, only in-frame clones are kept and a portion is missing. This table holds 150,000 to 200,000 clones, around 80% found once. V was trimmed by 0 bases and J by 5 bases, leaving 10 bases between them. The germline V gene has CDR1 SGHRS and CDR2 YFSETQ. The CDR3 totals 14 residues. Sequencing input: PBMCs. This TCR derives from a male donor in good health and CMV-seropositive. The rearrangement uses TRBV5-1 and TRBJ2-3; no clear D. DNA for the CDR3: TGCGCCAGCAGCTTGGCCGGTGGAGAAGATACGCAGTATTTT. Its translation: CASSLAGGEDTQYF.